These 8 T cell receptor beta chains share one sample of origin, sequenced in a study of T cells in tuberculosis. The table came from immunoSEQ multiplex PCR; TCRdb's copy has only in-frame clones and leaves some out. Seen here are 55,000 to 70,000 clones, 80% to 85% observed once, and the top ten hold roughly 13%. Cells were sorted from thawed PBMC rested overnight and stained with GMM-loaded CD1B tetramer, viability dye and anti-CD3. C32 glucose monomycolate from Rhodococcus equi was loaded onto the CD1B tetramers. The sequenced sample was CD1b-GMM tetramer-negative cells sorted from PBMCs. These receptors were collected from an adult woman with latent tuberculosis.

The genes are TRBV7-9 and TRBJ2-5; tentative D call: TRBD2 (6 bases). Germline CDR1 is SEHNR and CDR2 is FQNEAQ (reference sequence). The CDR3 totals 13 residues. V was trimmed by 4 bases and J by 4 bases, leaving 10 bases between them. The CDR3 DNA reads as TGTGCCAGCAGCTCGTCCGGGGGAGAGACCCAGTACTTC. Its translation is CASSSSGGETQYF.

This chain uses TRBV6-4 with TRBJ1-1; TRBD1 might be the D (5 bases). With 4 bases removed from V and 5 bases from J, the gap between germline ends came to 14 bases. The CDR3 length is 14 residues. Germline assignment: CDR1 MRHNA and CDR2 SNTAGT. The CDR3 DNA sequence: TGTGCCAGCAGTGCCGGACCCGGGGGAACTGAAGCTTTCTTT. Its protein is CASSAGPGGTEAFF.

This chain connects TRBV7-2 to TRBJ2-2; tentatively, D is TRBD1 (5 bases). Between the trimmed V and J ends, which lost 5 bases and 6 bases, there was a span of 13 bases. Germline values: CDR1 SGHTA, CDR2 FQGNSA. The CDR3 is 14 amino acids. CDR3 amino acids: CASSPRSGSGELFF. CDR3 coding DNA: TGTGCCAGCAGCCCCAGGTCAGGGTCCGGGGAGCTGTTTTTT.

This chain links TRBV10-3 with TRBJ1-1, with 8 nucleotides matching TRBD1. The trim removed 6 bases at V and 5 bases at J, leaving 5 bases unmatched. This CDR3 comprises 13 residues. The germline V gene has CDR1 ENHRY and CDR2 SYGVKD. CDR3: CAIRQGVGTEAFF. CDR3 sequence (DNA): TGTGCCATCAGACAGGGGGTCGGGACTGAAGCTTTCTTT.

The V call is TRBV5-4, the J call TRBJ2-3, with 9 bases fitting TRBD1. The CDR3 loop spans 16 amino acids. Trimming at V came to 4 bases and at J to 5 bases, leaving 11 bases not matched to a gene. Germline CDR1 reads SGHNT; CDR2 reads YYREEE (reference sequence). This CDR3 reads CASSQEDRGEGDTQYF. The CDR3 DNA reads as TGTGCCAGCAGCCAAGAGGACAGGGGCGAGGGAGATACGCAGTATTTT.

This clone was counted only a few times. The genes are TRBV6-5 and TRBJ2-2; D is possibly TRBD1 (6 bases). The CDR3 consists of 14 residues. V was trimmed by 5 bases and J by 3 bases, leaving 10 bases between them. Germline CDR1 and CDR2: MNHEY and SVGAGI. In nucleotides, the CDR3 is TGTGCCAGCAGTCAGGGGAGAGACACCGGGGAGCTGTTTTTT. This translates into CASSQGRDTGELFF.

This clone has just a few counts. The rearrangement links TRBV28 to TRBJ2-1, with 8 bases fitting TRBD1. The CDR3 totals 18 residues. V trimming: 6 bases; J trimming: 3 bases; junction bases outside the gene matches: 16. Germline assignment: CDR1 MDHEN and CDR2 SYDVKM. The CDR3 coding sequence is TGTGCCAGCAGCACCAAGTTCACCGGGACAGGTTTCTACAATGAGCAGTTCTTC. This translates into CASSTKFTGTGFYNEQFF. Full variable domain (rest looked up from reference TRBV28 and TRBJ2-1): DVKVTQSSRYLVKRTGEKVFLECVQDMDHENMFWYRQDPGLGLRLIYFSYDVKMKEKGDIPEGYSVSREKKERFSLILESASTNQTSMYLCASSTKFTGTGFYNEQFFGPGTRLTVL.

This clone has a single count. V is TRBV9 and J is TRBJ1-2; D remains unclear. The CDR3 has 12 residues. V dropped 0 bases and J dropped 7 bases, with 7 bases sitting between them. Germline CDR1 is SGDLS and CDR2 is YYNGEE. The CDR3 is CASSVESGGYTF. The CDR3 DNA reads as TGTGCCAGCAGCGTAGAATCCGGTGGCTACACCTTC.